The T cell receptor beta chain described here comes from a study of T cell changes during pregnancy in multiple sclerosis. V lost 4 bases to trimming and J lost 1 base; unmatched junction nucleotides: 6. CDR1 and CDR2 (germline): PRHDT, FYEKMQ (reference sequence). The CDR3 contains 15 residues. Libraries were prepared by immunoSEQ multiplex PCR; TCRdb keeps only in-frame clonotypes and omits some of them. The table lists about 97,000 clones, approximately 92% of them singletons. The chain carries TRBV13 and TRBJ2-5, with 7 bases matching TRBD1. The source was peripheral blood, collected in the second trimester of pregnancy. The receptor was isolated from a female donor with multiple sclerosis, enrolled in a pregnancy study. CDR3 DNA sequence: TGTGCCAGCAGCTCACGGACAGGTTCCCAAGAGACCCAGTACTTC. It is translated as CASSSRTGSQETQYF.